This is a list of T cell receptor beta chains from one sample in a study of control samples from healthy donors and cancer patients. The data were produced by immunoSEQ multiplex PCR, yet TCRdb's version contains in-frame clones alone and is incomplete. The repertoire holds 100,000 to 150,000 clones, with roughly 91% as singletons. The sample taken for sequencing was blood. These receptors were collected from a man aged 35-49 years in good health. CDR3s include the opening cysteine and the closing phenylalanine or tryptophan. Fields, in order: clone size, D gene, J gene, V gene, CDR3 protein, CDR3 DNA. A D gene is named only where the DNA matches it firmly. Not all rows give a size; the values are once, few, many and, for expanded clones, a class.

abundance: -; d_gene: -; j_gene: TRBJ1-5; v_gene: TRBV4-1; CDR3aa: CASTPVGRFLGQPQHF; CDR3nt: TGCGCCAGCACCCCGGTAGGGCGGTTTTTGGGTCAGCCCCAGCATTTT
abundance: few; d_gene: -; j_gene: TRBJ1-4; v_gene: TRBV4-2; CDR3aa: CASSRGNREGPNEKLFF; CDR3nt: TGTGCCAGCAGCCGTGGCAATAGGGAGGGACCTAATGAAAAACTGTTTTTT
abundance: -; d_gene: -; j_gene: TRBJ2-1; v_gene: TRBV7-7; CDR3aa: CASSFTAGNEQFF; CDR3nt: TGTGCCAGCAGCTTTACGGCGGGCAATGAGCAGTTCTTC
abundance: -; d_gene: -; j_gene: TRBJ1-5; v_gene: TRBV7-9; CDR3aa: CASSYDSLNQPQHF; CDR3nt: TGTGCCAGCAGCTATGACAGCCTCAATCAGCCCCAGCATTTT
abundance: -; d_gene: -; j_gene: TRBJ2-7; v_gene: TRBV30; CDR3aa: CGIRAGHYEQYF; CDR3nt: TGTGGGATTCGGGCAGGGCACTACGAGCAGTACTTC
abundance: -; d_gene: -; j_gene: TRBJ2-1; v_gene: TRBV11-3; CDR3aa: CASGHDNEQFF; CDR3nt: TGTGCCAGCGGCCACGACAATGAGCAGTTCTTC
abundance: once; d_gene: -; j_gene: TRBJ1-2; v_gene: TRBV30; CDR3aa: CAWSRRGGQGPLYGYTF; CDR3nt: TGTGCCTGGAGTAGGAGAGGCGGGCAGGGCCCTCTCTATGGCTACACCTTC
abundance: -; d_gene: -; j_gene: TRBJ2-5; v_gene: TRBV9; CDR3aa: CASSEGIVETQYF; CDR3nt: TGTGCCAGCTCTGAGGGGATAGTCGAGACCCAGTACTTC
abundance: -; d_gene: -; j_gene: TRBJ1-4; v_gene: TRBV3-1/TRBV3-2; CDR3aa: CASSQDLGEKLFF; CDR3nt: TGTGCCAGCAGCCAAGATCTAGGGGAAAAACTGTTTTTT
abundance: -; d_gene: -; j_gene: TRBJ2-5; v_gene: TRBV7-3; CDR3aa: CASSSPGETQYF; CDR3nt: TGTGCCAGCAGCTCCCCGGGAGAGACCCAGTACTTC
abundance: -; d_gene: -; j_gene: TRBJ1-6; v_gene: TRBV27; CDR3aa: CASSWGTGTSPLHF; CDR3nt: TGTGCCAGCAGTTGGGGGACTGGGACTTCACCCCTCCACTTT
abundance: -; d_gene: -; j_gene: TRBJ1-6; v_gene: TRBV15; CDR3aa: CATSRPGLYNSPLHF; CDR3nt: TGTGCCACCAGCCGCCCGGGCCTTTATAATTCACCCCTCCACTTT
abundance: -; d_gene: -; j_gene: TRBJ1-2; v_gene: TRBV12-3/TRBV12-4; CDR3aa: CASSLSNYGYTF; CDR3nt: TGTGCCAGCAGCCTATCTAACTATGGCTACACCTTC
abundance: few; d_gene: -; j_gene: TRBJ2-5; v_gene: TRBV3-1/TRBV3-2; CDR3aa: CASSALGRSQETQYF; CDR3nt: TGTGCCAGCAGCGCCCTTGGGCGGTCCCAAGAGACCCAGTACTTC
abundance: -; d_gene: -; j_gene: TRBJ2-5; v_gene: TRBV7-2; CDR3aa: CASSSGHRETQYF; CDR3nt: TGTGCCAGCAGCTCGGGACATAGGGAGACCCAGTACTTC
abundance: -; d_gene: -; j_gene: TRBJ1-4; v_gene: TRBV7-9; CDR3aa: CASSLQGPTNEKLFF; CDR3nt: TGTGCCAGCAGCCTCCAGGGGCCAACTAATGAAAAACTGTTTTTT
abundance: -; d_gene: TRBD1; j_gene: TRBJ2-1; v_gene: TRBV27; CDR3aa: CASMGKKGSGTGLNEQFF; CDR3nt: TGTGCCAGCATGGGGAAAAAAGGGTCCGGGACAGGGTTAAATGAGCAGTTCTTC
abundance: -; d_gene: -; j_gene: TRBJ2-1; v_gene: TRBV21-1; CDR3aa: CASSKPGGGRWDEQFF; CDR3nt: TGTGCCAGCAGCAAACCGGGGGGCGGCCGGTGGGATGAGCAGTTCTTC
abundance: -; d_gene: TRBD1; j_gene: TRBJ1-6; v_gene: TRBV30; CDR3aa: CAWSASLGQGSPPLHF; CDR3nt: TGTGCCTGGAGTGCCTCCTTGGGACAGGGTAGTCCACCCCTCCACTTT
abundance: -; d_gene: TRBD1; j_gene: TRBJ2-3; v_gene: TRBV5-1; CDR3aa: CASSLETGVYGDTQYF; CDR3nt: TGCGCCAGCAGCTTGGAAACAGGGGTTTATGGAGATACGCAGTATTTT
abundance: -; d_gene: -; j_gene: TRBJ1-2; v_gene: TRBV29-1; CDR3aa: CSAESGYIGANYGYTF; CDR3nt: TGCAGCGCGGAATCAGGGTATATTGGGGCTAACTATGGCTACACCTTC
abundance: -; d_gene: TRBD2; j_gene: TRBJ2-3; v_gene: TRBV19; CDR3aa: CASSRWRGGTSTDTQYF; CDR3nt: TGTGCCAGTAGTCGTTGGCGGGGGGGCACTAGCACAGATACGCAGTATTTT
abundance: -; d_gene: TRBD1; j_gene: TRBJ1-3; v_gene: TRBV7-9; CDR3aa: CASSETGRSGNTIYF; CDR3nt: TGTGCCAGCAGCGAGACAGGGAGATCGGGAAACACCATATATTTT
abundance: -; d_gene: TRBD1; j_gene: TRBJ1-4; v_gene: TRBV29-1; CDR3aa: CSVQKTGTNEKLFF; CDR3nt: TGCAGCGTGCAAAAGACAGGGACTAATGAAAAACTGTTTTTT
abundance: -; d_gene: -; j_gene: TRBJ2-1; v_gene: TRBV24-1; CDR3aa: CATSVGQDSSYNEQFF; CDR3nt: TGTGCCACCAGTGTGGGGCAGGATAGCTCCTACAATGAGCAGTTCTTC
abundance: -; d_gene: TRBD2; j_gene: TRBJ2-1; v_gene: TRBV7-9; CDR3aa: CASSLGGGAYNEQFF; CDR3nt: TGTGCCAGCAGCTTAGGCGGGGGGGCCTACAATGAGCAGTTCTTC
abundance: -; d_gene: -; j_gene: TRBJ2-1; v_gene: TRBV6-7; CDR3aa: CASSYSRGYNEQFF; CDR3nt: TGTGCCAGCAGTTACTCGAGGGGGTACAATGAGCAGTTCTTC
abundance: -; d_gene: TRBD1; j_gene: TRBJ1-1; v_gene: TRBV7-2; CDR3aa: CASSSTGPNTEAFF; CDR3nt: TGTGCCAGCAGCTCGACAGGGCCCAACACTGAAGCTTTCTTT
abundance: -; d_gene: -; j_gene: TRBJ2-1; v_gene: TRBV12-1; CDR3aa: CASSWDRRTNEQFF; CDR3nt: TGTGCCAGCAGCTGGGACAGGCGAACAAATGAGCAGTTCTTC
abundance: -; d_gene: TRBD2; j_gene: TRBJ2-3; v_gene: TRBV7-9; CDR3aa: CASSLATSSDTQYF; CDR3nt: TGTGCCAGCAGCTTAGCGACTAGCTCAGATACGCAGTATTTT
abundance: -; d_gene: TRBD1; j_gene: TRBJ1-2; v_gene: TRBV29-1; CDR3aa: CSVDKRTGGTGYTF; CDR3nt: TGCAGCGTTGATAAGAGGACAGGGGGTACTGGCTACACCTTC
abundance: many; d_gene: -; j_gene: TRBJ1-2; v_gene: TRBV2; CDR3aa: CASGGGDGYTF; CDR3nt: TGTGCCAGCGGGGGCGGGGATGGCTACACCTTC
abundance: few; d_gene: -; j_gene: TRBJ1-2; v_gene: TRBV4-3; CDR3aa: CASSQEGARHYGYTF; CDR3nt: TGCGCCAGCAGCCAAGAGGGGGCGCGTCACTATGGCTACACCTTC
abundance: -; d_gene: -; j_gene: TRBJ2-1; v_gene: TRBV5-4; CDR3aa: CASSLVKGSYNEQFF; CDR3nt: TGTGCCAGCAGCTTGGTAAAGGGATCGTACAATGAGCAGTTCTTC
abundance: -; d_gene: -; j_gene: TRBJ2-3; v_gene: TRBV5-4; CDR3aa: CASSPSWRDTQYF; CDR3nt: TGTGCCAGCAGCCCATCCTGGCGCGATACGCAGTATTTT
abundance: -; d_gene: -; j_gene: TRBJ2-1; v_gene: TRBV5-4; CDR3aa: CASSLWGSYNEQFF; CDR3nt: TGTGCCAGCAGCCTCTGGGGTTCCTACAATGAGCAGTTCTTC
abundance: -; d_gene: TRBD1; j_gene: TRBJ1-1; v_gene: TRBV10-3; CDR3aa: CAISGTGGNTEAFF; CDR3nt: TGTGCCATCAGTGGGACAGGGGGTAACACTGAAGCTTTCTTT
abundance: -; d_gene: TRBD1; j_gene: TRBJ1-2; v_gene: TRBV7-9; CDR3aa: CASSWRQGNYGYTF; CDR3nt: TGTGCCAGCAGCTGGAGACAGGGCAACTATGGCTACACCTTC
abundance: -; d_gene: -; j_gene: TRBJ2-1; v_gene: TRBV12-5; CDR3aa: CASGLVLGQDSSYNEQFF; CDR3nt: TGTGCTAGTGGTTTGGTACTTGGGCAGGACAGCTCCTACAATGAGCAGTTCTTC
abundance: -; d_gene: -; j_gene: TRBJ2-3; v_gene: TRBV11-3; CDR3aa: CASSPPIGGTQYF; CDR3nt: TGTGCCAGCAGCCCCCCGATCGGGGGTACGCAGTATTTT
abundance: -; d_gene: TRBD1; j_gene: TRBJ2-7; v_gene: TRBV27; CDR3aa: CASSKQTGGLGEQYF; CDR3nt: TGTGCCAGCAGTAAGCAGACAGGGGGATTAGGGGAGCAGTACTTC
abundance: -; d_gene: -; j_gene: TRBJ2-7; v_gene: TRBV6-2/TRBV6-3; CDR3aa: CASSKDRPYEQYF; CDR3nt: TGTGCCAGCAGTAAGGACAGACCCTACGAGCAGTACTTC
abundance: -; d_gene: -; j_gene: TRBJ1-5; v_gene: TRBV7-2; CDR3aa: CASSPTGYQPQHF; CDR3nt: TGTGCCAGCAGCCCGACGGGGTATCAGCCCCAGCATTTT
abundance: -; d_gene: -; j_gene: TRBJ1-5; v_gene: TRBV6-2/TRBV6-3; CDR3aa: CASSYVGFGNQPQHF; CDR3nt: TGTGCCAGCAGTTACGTGGGTTTTGGAAATCAGCCCCAGCATTTT
abundance: -; d_gene: -; j_gene: TRBJ2-3; v_gene: TRBV5-6; CDR3aa: CASRWTFSSTDTQYF; CDR3nt: TGTGCCAGCAGGTGGACATTCTCTAGCACAGATACGCAGTATTTT
abundance: -; d_gene: TRBD1; j_gene: TRBJ1-4; v_gene: TRBV6-5; CDR3aa: CASSAGQGRGEKLFF; CDR3nt: TGCGCCAGCAGCGCCGGACAGGGTAGGGGTGAAAAACTGTTTTTT
abundance: once; d_gene: -; j_gene: TRBJ2-3; v_gene: TRBV7-2; CDR3aa: CASSPSGRTDTQYF; CDR3nt: TGTGCCAGCAGCCCGAGCGGACGCACAGATACGCAGTATTTT
abundance: -; d_gene: -; j_gene: TRBJ2-7; v_gene: TRBV30; CDR3aa: CAWTIDVRYEQYF; CDR3nt: TGTGCCTGGACTATAGACGTCCGATACGAGCAGTACTTC
abundance: once; d_gene: -; j_gene: TRBJ2-1; v_gene: TRBV20-1; CDR3aa: CSASWGGADEQFF; CDR3nt: TGCAGTGCTAGTTGGGGGGGGGCAGATGAGCAGTTCTTC